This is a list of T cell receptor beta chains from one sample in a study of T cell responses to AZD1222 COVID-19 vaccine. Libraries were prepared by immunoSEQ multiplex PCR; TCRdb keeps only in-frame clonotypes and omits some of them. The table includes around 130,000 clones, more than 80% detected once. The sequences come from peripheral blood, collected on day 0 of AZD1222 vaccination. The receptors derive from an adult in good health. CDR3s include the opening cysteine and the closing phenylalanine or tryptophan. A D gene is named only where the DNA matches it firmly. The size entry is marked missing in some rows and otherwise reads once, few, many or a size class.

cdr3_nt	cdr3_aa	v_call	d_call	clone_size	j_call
TGCGCCAGCAGCTTCTTCCCGACTGGAAAAGAGACCCAGTACTTC	CASSFFPTGKETQYF	TRBV5-1	-	once	TRBJ2-5
TGTGCCACCAGTGAGGGGGGAACCTACGAGCAGTACTTC	CATSEGGTYEQYF	TRBV24-1	-	-	TRBJ2-7
TGTGCCAGCAGCGGGACAAGTAATGAAAAACTGTTTTTT	CASSGTSNEKLFF	TRBV27	-	-	TRBJ1-4
TGTGCCAGCAGCTTGACCTCAGGGGATTCACCCCTCCACTTT	CASSLTSGDSPLHF	TRBV5-4	-	-	TRBJ1-6
TGTGCCACCCGGACTATTGCGGGAGGGCCTTACAATGAGCAGTTCTTC	CATRTIAGGPYNEQFF	TRBV27	TRBD2	-	TRBJ2-1
TGTGCCAGCAGTTTAAGGGCTCAGGGGGCTAATGAAGCTTTCTTT	CASSLRAQGANEAFF	TRBV28	TRBD1	-	TRBJ1-1
TGTGCCAGCAGGGATGCAACAGGGTACGAGCAGTACTTC	CASRDATGYEQYF	TRBV6-5	-	once	TRBJ2-7
TGTGCCAGCAGTTTTACCCCCTGGACAGATACGCAGTATTTT	CASSFTPWTDTQYF	TRBV27	-	-	TRBJ2-3
TGTGCCAGTAGTTGGCAGGGGGAATTTCAGCCCCAGCATTTT	CASSWQGEFQPQHF	TRBV19	TRBD1	few	TRBJ1-5
TGCAGCGCCCAGACAGGGGGCGACGAAGCTTTCTTT	CSAQTGGDEAFF	TRBV29-1	TRBD1	-	TRBJ1-1
TGTGCCAGCAGTTTATGGGGGCTGGGAGCTTTCTTT	CASSLWGLGAFF	TRBV28	-	-	TRBJ1-1
TGTGCCAGCAGCTTATTAGCGGGAGTGAATAATGAGCAGTTCTTC	CASSLLAGVNNEQFF	TRBV11-2	TRBD2	-	TRBJ2-1
TGTGCCAGCAGCCAGAGTACAGGGACAGATACGCAGTATTTT	CASSQSTGTDTQYF	TRBV4-2	-	-	TRBJ2-3
TGTGCCAGCTGTCGTCGGACAGGGGACCACTATGGCTACACCTTC	CASCRRTGDHYGYTF	TRBV6-5	TRBD1	-	TRBJ1-2
TGTGCCAGCCGATCGGACAGGGACAGTGAAAAACTGTTTTTT	CASRSDRDSEKLFF	TRBV7-9	TRBD1	-	TRBJ1-4
TGTGCCAGCAGTCCTGGACTGGGGGGAGCTTTCTTT	CASSPGLGGAFF	TRBV27	-	-	TRBJ1-1
TGTGCCAGCAGCTTATCGGATGAGCAGTTCTTC	CASSLSDEQFF	TRBV7-8	-	-	TRBJ2-1
TGTGCCAGCAGTCGGTCTTCTTGGGGGGAGAAAGGAGGCTACACCTTC	CASSRSSWGEKGGYTF	TRBV28	-	-	TRBJ1-2
TGTGCCAGCAGACTTGATCCGGCCTCCGGGCTAGGCTACACCTTC	CASRLDPASGLGYTF	TRBV6-5	-	-	TRBJ1-2
TGTGCCAGCAACTCTCCGGGACAGGGGGGCTATGGCTACACCTTC	CASNSPGQGGYGYTF	TRBV28	TRBD1	-	TRBJ1-2
TGTGCCAGCAGCGTAGAGTGGGGTTGGGCAGATACGCAGTATTTT	CASSVEWGWADTQYF	TRBV9	-	-	TRBJ2-3
TGTGCCACACGGGAGGAGCTGGGCAATCAGCCCCAGCATTTT	CATREELGNQPQHF	TRBV19	-	-	TRBJ1-5
TGTGCCAGCAGCTTAGAGGCAGCCGGAGTCAGCCCCCAGCATTTT	CASSLEAAGVSPQHF	TRBV11-2	-	-	TRBJ1-5
TGTGCCAGCAGCCAGGACAGGGGGTTATGGACGAACACCGGGGAGCTGTTTTTT	CASSQDRGLWTNTGELFF	TRBV3-1/TRBV3-2	TRBD1	-	TRBJ2-2
TGTGCCAGCAGCCCAGGCGGTACAGACAACACTGAAGCTTTCTTT	CASSPGGTDNTEAFF	TRBV5-4	-	-	TRBJ1-1
TGTGCCAGCAGCTTAGCTAGGACAGGGGGACGGCATCAGCCCCAGCATTTT	CASSLARTGGRHQPQHF	TRBV7-8	TRBD1	-	TRBJ1-5
TGCGCCAGCAGCTTGGTAGGTCGGCAGGAGATGATGGAAGCTTTCTTT	CASSLVGRQEMMEAFF	TRBV5-1	-	-	TRBJ1-1
TGTGCCAGCAGTTTACCCCAATTTACAGGACAGACTTCCCGAGGGGCCGAAGCTTTCTTT	CASSLPQFTGQTSRGAEAFF	TRBV28	-	-	TRBJ1-1
TGTGCCACCAGCAAAGGACAGACTACTGAAGCTTTCTTT	CATSKGQTTEAFF	TRBV15	-	-	TRBJ1-1
TGTGCCAGCAGCTTAGGACAGGGAAGATGGCCTGAAGCTTTCTTT	CASSLGQGRWPEAFF	TRBV11-2	TRBD1	once	TRBJ1-1
TGTGCCAGCAGTGTGAACCCGTCGGTATCCCCTGGGCCCCAGCATTTT	CASSVNPSVSPGPQHF	TRBV6-1	-	once	TRBJ1-5
TGCGCCAGCCGCATCGTGGGAGGCGGGGAGGGCTACACCTTC	CASRIVGGGEGYTF	TRBV5-1	-	-	TRBJ1-2
TGTGCCTGGAGTTATGGGCAGATCGGGGGGACTGAAGCTTTCTTT	CAWSYGQIGGTEAFF	TRBV30	-	-	TRBJ1-1
TGTGCCAGCAGCGCAGAATTCCCGGGACGAAACATTCAGTACTTC	CASSAEFPGRNIQYF	TRBV14	-	-	TRBJ2-4
TGCGCCAGCAGTGACGCGGGATCTTTGTTGAGGCAGTACTTC	CASSDAGSLLRQYF	TRBV10-1	-	-	TRBJ2-7
TGTGCCAGCAGCCAAGACCAGGGGGCTAATGAAAAACTGTTTTTT	CASSQDQGANEKLFF	TRBV3-1/TRBV3-2	TRBD1	-	TRBJ1-4